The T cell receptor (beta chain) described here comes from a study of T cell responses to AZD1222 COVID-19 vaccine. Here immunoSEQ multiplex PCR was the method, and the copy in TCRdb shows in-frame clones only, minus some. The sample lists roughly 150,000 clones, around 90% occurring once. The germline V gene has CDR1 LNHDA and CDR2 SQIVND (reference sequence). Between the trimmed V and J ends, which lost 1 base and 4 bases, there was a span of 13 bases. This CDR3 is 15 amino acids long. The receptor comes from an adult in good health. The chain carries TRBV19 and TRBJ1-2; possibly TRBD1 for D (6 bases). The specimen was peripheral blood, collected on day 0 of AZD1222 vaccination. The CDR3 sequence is CASSIGAGEGYGYTF. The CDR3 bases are TGTGCCAGTAGTATAGGAGCAGGGGAGGGCTATGGCTACACCTTC. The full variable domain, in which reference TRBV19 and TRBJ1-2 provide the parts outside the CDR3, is DGGITQSPKYLFRKEGQNVTLSCEQNLNHDAMYWYRQDPGQGLRLIYYSQIVNDFQKGDIAEGYSVSREKKESFPLTVTSAQKNPTAFYLCASSIGAGEGYGYTFGSGTRLTVV.